This T cell receptor (beta chain) was found in a study of neoadjuvant nivolumab and ipilimumab in lung cancer. Background on the study: Nivolumab 3 mg/kg was given days 1, 15 and 29, plus ipilimumab 1 mg/kg day 1 in combination. The study's findings and limits: Only two of four nivolumab-treated tumors gained richness and clonality by surgery. Higher pretherapy blood TCR richness went with higher resected-tumor richness.

CDR3 length: 15 amino acids. V lost 5 bases to trimming and J lost 0 bases, with 14 bases between them. The germline V gene has CDR1 SEHNR and CDR2 FQNEAQ (reference sequence). The method was immunoSEQ multiplex PCR; TCRdb's version includes in-frame clones alone and lacks a portion of them. This table has roughly 34,000 clones, under 95% appearing once. As concerns this clone: As yet, its antigen is unknown.

The specimen comprised peripheral blood, sampled after neoadjuvant nivolumab, alone or with ipilimumab, at or shortly before surgery. The gene calls are TRBV7-9 and TRBJ2-7, with a possible D match to TRBD2 (5 bases). The clonotype comes from an adult with non-small cell lung cancer. DNA for the CDR3: TGTGCCAGCAGCCGCCCGGGGAAGAGCTCCTACGAGCAGTACTTC. Residues: CASSRPGKSSYEQYF.